Following are 17 T cell receptor beta chains from one sample sequenced in a study of regulatory T cells in long-lasting Graves disease. As for time point: persistent/refractory GD, antithyroid drugs over 5 years with positive TRAb. PBMC RNA served as the TCR library source. CDR3-region Arm-PCR and iRepertoire HTBI primers produced the TCR beta libraries. TCRdb passed the multiplex PCR reads through MiXCR, listing each CDR3 protein once. The table records around 400,000 distinct CDR3 sequences, roughly 23% of them present only once. Sequenced material: peripheral blood mononuclear cells (PBMCs), taken when the disease was refractory, from a patient treated with antithyroid drugs. The receptors originated from a female donor with Graves disease.

This clonotype was counted a few times. CDR3: CASSSAGFYGYTF. DNA of the CDR3: TGTGCCAGTAGTTCCGCGGGGTTCTATGGCTACACCTTC. The chain employs TRBV19 and TRBJ1-2; D is uncertain. The length of the CDR3 is 13 residues. Deletions cut 5 bases from V and 4 bases from J, with 11 bases between. CDR1 is LNHDA and CDR2 is SQIVND in the germline V gene (reference sequence).

V usage is TRBV27 and J usage is TRBJ1-2; D remains unclear. V was clipped by 6 bases and J by 7 bases, with 12 bases between them. CDR3 length: 12 amino acids. From germline, CDR1 is MNHEY and CDR2 SMNVEV (reference sequence). For the CDR3, the DNA is TGTGCCAGCAGCTCGGGGTCCCGTGGCTACACCTTC. It translates to CASSSGSRGYTF.

The chain couples TRBV5-1 to TRBJ1-6; no firm D call. CDR3 length equals 10 residues. Germline CDR1 SGHRS, CDR2 YFSETQ. V shed 4 bases and J shed 11 bases, with 4 bases lying between them. The CDR3 loop reads CASSVTPLHF. Here the CDR3 DNA reads TGCGCCAGCAGCGTAACACCCCTCCACTTT.

This clonotype has a handful of counts. V is TRBV27 and J is TRBJ2-7; no definite D call. The germline V gene has CDR1 MNHEY and CDR2 SMNVEV (reference sequence). The CDR3 is 13 amino acids. The germline V and J ends were trimmed by 5 bases and 1 base, with 9 bases remaining between them. This chain's CDR3 is CASSPRLSYEQYF. CDR3 nucleotide sequence: TGTGCCAGCAGTCCACGACTGTCCTACGAGCAGTACTTC.

This clonotype was detected a few times. The gene calls are TRBV7-9 and TRBJ2-5; weak D call: TRBD1 (5 bases). The ends were cut back, 6 bases at V and 2 bases at J, with 16 bases in the middle. This CDR3 comprises 15 residues. Germline CDR1 and CDR2: SEHNR and FQNEAQ (reference sequence). CDR3 coding DNA: TGTGCCAGCAGTCAAACTGGGGCAGGACAAGAGACCCAGTACTTC. Amino acids: CASSQTGAGQETQYF.

Concerning this clonotype itself: Being one base from a much bigger clone, this may be a read error. The chain combines TRBV28 with TRBJ1-6; a weak D match, TRBD1 (6 bases). Germline lookup yields CDR1 MDHEN and CDR2 SYDVKM. The CDR3 is 13 amino acids. CDR3 nucleotide sequence: TGTGCCACAGGGGACTCCTATAATCCACCCCTCCACTTT. Amino acid sequence: CATGDSYNPPLHF.

The V call is TRBV5-8, the J call TRBJ2-5; perhaps TRBD1 as D (5 bases). The CDR3 is 12 residues long. V lost 2 bases and J lost 9, with 11 bases in between. Looked up from germline, CDR1 is SGHTS and CDR2 is YDEGEE. CDR3 loop: CASSLRGSSQYF. The CDR3 nucleotides are TGTGCCAGCAGCTTAAGGGGATCGTCCCAGTACTTC.

This clonotype was recorded many times. The chain combines TRBV12-3 or TRBV12-4 with TRBJ2-7; D gene ambiguous. CDR3 length: 16 amino acids. Trimming removed 7 bases at V and 0 bases at J, with 19 bases between. The CDR3 spells CASTPSWPSSSYEQYF. The CDR3 bases are TGTGCCAGCACGCCATCTTGGCCGAGTAGCTCCTACGAGCAGTACTTC.

The V call is TRBV28, the J call TRBJ2-1; D gene uncertain. The CDR3 is 15 amino acids. The V gene lost 6 bases and the J gene lost 7 bases, with 19 bases spanning the gap. Germline V lookup: CDR1 MDHEN, CDR2 SYDVKM. CDR3 nucleotide sequence: TGTGCCAGCAGCTCGTACGCCGGCCCGTGGAATGAGCAGTTCTTC. The encoded protein is CASSSYAGPWNEQFF.

This clonotype was seen a single time. With only one base between it and a far larger clone, this is likely a read error. This sequence joins TRBV2 and TRBJ2-4, with 7 bases matching TRBD2. The J call may be in error: the DNA end matches TRBJ2-5 better. CDR1 SNHLY and CDR2 FYNNEI come from the germline V gene. CDR3 length equals 15 residues. The CDR3 DNA reads as TGTGCCAGCAGTAAGTCCAGCGGGATGGGGGAGACCCAGTACTTC. Translated, it gives CASSKSSGMGETQYF.

At least ten counts were recorded for this clonotype. The chain couples TRBV20-1 to TRBJ2-2; D is possibly TRBD1 (6 bases). Trimming took 1 base from V and 1 from J, leaving 7 bases between them. CDR3 length: 14 residues. Germline lookup yields CDR1 DFQATT and CDR2 SNEGSKA (reference sequence). CDR3 amino acids: CSARGDKNTGELFF. In nucleotides, the CDR3 is TGCAGTGCTAGAGGGGACAAGAACACCGGGGAGCTGTTTTTT.

Comments on this clonotype: A much bigger clone sits one base away, suggesting this may be a read error. The V call is TRBV5-1, the J call TRBJ2-7, with 7 bases identical to TRBD2. Trimming cost V 0 bases and J 5 bases; bases outside gene matches: 8. CDR1 SGHRS and CDR2 YFSETQ come from the germline V gene. This CDR3 contains 15 residues. The CDR3, as DNA: TGCGCCAGCAGCTTGGCCTTGGGCGGGAGTGACGAGCAGTACTTC. This translates into CASSLALGGSDEQYF. The complete variable domain, with remaining parts taken from reference TRBV5-1 and TRBJ2-7, reads KAGVTQTPRYLIKTRGQQVTLSCSPISGHRSVSWYQQTPGQGLQFLFEYFSETQRNKGNFPGRFSGRQFSNSRSEMNVSTLELGDSALYLCASSLALGGSDEQYFGPGTRLTVT.

There are many counts of this clonotype. J is TRBJ1-5 and V is TRBV28; D is perhaps TRBD1 (5 bases). The CDR3 runs to 16 residues. Germline V gene lookup returns CDR1 MDHEN and CDR2 SYDVKM. Trimming removed 1 base at V and 5 bases at J, with 15 bases between. In nucleotides, the CDR3 is TGTGCCAGCAGTTTATACCCGGGGGAAGAGGATCAGCCCCAGCATTTT. Protein: CASSLYPGEEDQPQHF.

This clonotype was detected many times. This rearrangement joins TRBV10-3 to TRBJ2-3; 9 bases agree with TRBD1. This CDR3 has 14 amino acids. Germline V lookup: CDR1 ENHRY, CDR2 SYGVKD. The V gene end was trimmed by 6 bases and the J gene end by 3 bases; junction bases not matched to a gene: 4. The CDR3 protein is CAIRGQGRTDTQYF. The CDR3 bases are TGTGCCATCAGGGGACAGGGTCGGACAGATACGCAGTATTTT.

This clonotype turned up a few times. CDR3 in amino acids: CATSDSGGKAFF. CDR3 DNA: TGTGCCACCAGTGATTCCGGGGGTAAGGCTTTCTTT. This chain uses TRBV24-1 with TRBJ1-1, with D possibly matching TRBD1 (5 bases). The germline CDR1 and CDR2 sequences are KGHDR and SFDVKD. The V end lost 2 bases, the J end lost 11 bases, and 11 bases lay between the germline ends. This CDR3 has 12 residues.

The gene calls are TRBV19 and TRBJ1-1; D call uncertain. The CDR3 sequence is 14 residues long. V dropped 5 bases and J dropped 1 base, with 11 bases sitting between them. CDR1 and CDR2 (germline): LNHDA, SQIVND (reference sequence). The CDR3 reads CASSRADWNTEAFF. CDR3 sequence (DNA): TGTGCCAGTAGTCGGGCAGATTGGAACACTGAAGCTTTCTTT.

This clonotype was seen ten or more times. The J gene is TRBJ2-7, the V gene TRBV11-2; D remains ambiguous. V was cut by 1 base and J by 3 bases, with 10 bases left in between. Germline lookup yields CDR1 SGHAT and CDR2 FQNNGV. This CDR3 is 14 amino acids long. The CDR3 protein is CASSLAAGIYEQYF. DNA of the CDR3: TGTGCCAGCAGCTTAGCTGCAGGAATCTACGAGCAGTACTTC.